These 21 T cell receptor beta chains were all obtained from the same sample, sequenced in a study of blood T cells in healthy people across ages (dated by TCRdb to the mid-2010s). The library came from 5' RACE. TCRdb names Illumina HiSeq 2500 as the instrument used. A second roughly 6 to 12 cycle PCR used a sample-barcoded 5' primer and a J-beta primer mix. Clones were called with MiXCR by TCRdb after fastp trimmed the public reads at Q25, and only in-frame beta chains were retained. Duplicate CDR3 protein sequences are folded into a single record with the most common DNA and genes. Within this sample are about 320,000 distinct CDR3 sequences, with 25% to 30% of them counted one time only. The top ten constitute about 30% of the sample. Sequenced material: blood. These receptors originate from a woman in her seventies in good health.

The chain combines TRBV9 with TRBJ2-6; D possibly corresponds to TRBD1 (5 bases). CDR1 and CDR2 from the germline V gene are SGDLS and YYNGEE. The CDR3 is 16 residues long. V was clipped by 0 bases and J by 2 bases, with 9 bases between them. CDR3 bases: TGTGCCAGCAGCGTAGATTTGACAGCTGGGGCCAACGTCCTGACTTTC. It specifies CASSVDLTAGANVLTF.

This chain joins TRBV9 and TRBJ1-1, with TRBD1 matching 11 bases. Per the germline V gene, CDR1 is SGDLS and CDR2 is YYNGEE. V gave up 4 bases and J gave up 6 bases; unmatched junction bases: 8. The CDR3 is 15 amino acids. CDR3 loop: CASSPGDRGVPEAFF. DNA for the CDR3: TGTGCCAGCAGCCCCGGGGACAGGGGGGTCCCTGAAGCTTTCTTT. The full variable domain, completed using reference TRBV9 and TRBJ1-1, is DSGVTQTPKHLITATGQRVTLRCSPRSGDLSVYWYQQSLDQGLQFLIQYYNGEERAKGNILERFSAQQFPDLHSELNLSSLELGDSALYFCASSPGDRGVPEAFFGQGTRLTVV.

This clonotype was observed a handful of times. The chain couples TRBV3-1 to TRBJ1-1; D ambiguous. The CDR3 is 13 residues long. Germline V gene sequence: CDR1 LGHDT, CDR2 YNNKEL (reference sequence). Trimming shortened V by 6 bases and J by 0 bases, and 8 bases separated the two germline ends. This CDR3 reads CASREGLNTEAFF. The CDR3 nucleotides are TGTGCCAGCAGGGAAGGGCTGAACACTGAAGCTTTCTTT.

The chain couples TRBV14 to TRBJ2-1, with D tentatively TRBD2 (5 bases). The ends were cut back, 2 bases at V and 0 bases at J, with 11 bases in the middle. CDR3 length equals 16 residues. In germline, CDR1 is SGHDN, CDR2 FVKESK. CDR3 sequence: CASSQSGLRSYNEQFF. CDR3 nucleotide sequence: TGTGCCAGCAGCCAAAGCGGCCTCCGCTCCTACAATGAGCAGTTCTTC.

Many counts were recorded for this clonotype. CDR3 DNA: TGTGCCATCAAGGGACAGGGTCGAAATGAGCAGTTCTTC. Its protein product is CAIKGQGRNEQFF. The genes are TRBV10-3 and TRBJ2-1; the match to TRBD1 covers 9 bases. This CDR3 comprises 13 residues. The V gene end was trimmed by 7 bases and the J gene end by 7 bases; junction bases not matched to a gene: 5. The V gene's germline CDR1 is ENHRY and CDR2 SYGVKD.

The chain has TRBV5-1 and TRBJ2-1; 11 bases agree with TRBD2. The CDR3 is 21 residues long. Germline CDR1 SGHRS, CDR2 YFSETQ. The junction had 18 bases not matched to a gene; V was cut back by 0 bases and J by 4 bases. CDR3 DNA: TGCGCCAGCAGCTTGGGTTTCTCGTTTGAGACTAGCGGGAAACAGTACAATGAGCAGTTCTTC. Its protein product is CASSLGFSFETSGKQYNEQFF.

The gene calls are TRBV4-3 and TRBJ2-3; TRBD2 aligns across 7 bases. The V gene end was trimmed by 0 bases and the J gene end by 4 bases; junction bases not matched to a gene: 7. The CDR3 extends over 16 amino acids. Germline V gene sequence: CDR1 LGHNA, CDR2 YSLEER. As DNA, the CDR3 is TGCGCCAGCAGCCAAGATTCAGGGCTAGCGGCAGATACGCAGTATTTT. Its protein product is CASSQDSGLAADTQYF.

Only one count was recorded for this clonotype. The chain carries TRBV9 and TRBJ1-1; possibly TRBD1 for D (5 bases). Trimming stripped 0 bases from V and 2 bases from J, with 11 bases between. The V gene's germline CDR1 is SGDLS and CDR2 YYNGEE. The CDR3 runs to 15 residues. The chain's CDR3 is CASSVESRGNTEAFF. CDR3 DNA: TGTGCCAGCAGCGTAGAATCAAGGGGAAACACTGAAGCTTTCTTT.

This clonotype was counted a single time. The chain recombines TRBV5-4 with TRBJ1-2, with 8 bases aligning to TRBD1. V dropped 4 bases and J dropped 0; count of bases not matched to a gene: 8. Germline V gene lookup returns CDR1 SGHNT and CDR2 YYREEE (reference sequence). The CDR3 length is 16 residues. CDR3 region: CASSPPGQDSNYGYTF. CDR3 in DNA: TGTGCCAGCAGCCCGCCGGGACAGGATTCTAACTATGGCTACACCTTC.

The gene calls are TRBV29-1 and TRBJ1-4; 9 nucleotides line up with TRBD1. Germline V gene sequence: CDR1 SQVTM, CDR2 ANQGSEA. The CDR3 covers 13 residues. Trimming at V came to 7 bases and at J to 8 bases, leaving 8 bases not matched to a gene. The CDR3 coding sequence is TGCAGCGCTAACAGGGGGCAACAAGAAAAACTGTTTTTT. It is translated as CSANRGQQEKLFF.

Only a few counts were recorded for this clonotype. The chain links TRBV6-5 to TRBJ1-2; D is unclear. V was shortened by 0 bases and J by 0 bases, with 8 bases between the two germline ends. The germline gives CDR1 MNHEY, CDR2 SVGAGI. This CDR3 has 15 amino acids. CDR3 amino acids: CASSYSYGTNYGYTF. The CDR3 bases are TGTGCCAGCAGTTACTCGTATGGGACTAACTATGGCTACACCTTC.

The chain carries TRBV12-3 or TRBV12-4 and TRBJ2-5, with D perhaps TRBD2 (5 bases). The V end lost 6 bases, the J end lost 4 bases, and 9 bases lay between the germline ends. The CDR3 runs to 12 residues. CDR3 sequence reads: CASSGERETQYF. The CDR3 DNA follows: TGTGCCAGCAGCGGGGAAAGAGAGACCCAGTACTTC.

This clonotype was seen a few times. Its ends do not fully match the called genes, so a read error is possible. V is TRBV20-1 and J is TRBJ1-6; D remains unclear. The CDR3 loop spans 14 amino acids. In germline, CDR1 is DFQATT, CDR2 SNEGSKA (reference sequence). For the CDR3, the DNA is TGCAGTGCTAGAGATCAAGGGAGGCATTCGCCCCTCCACTTT. It yields the protein CSARDQGRHSPLHF.

This chain uses TRBV29-1 with TRBJ2-4, with TRBD2 identical over 7 bases. CDR1 and CDR2 (germline): SQVTM, ANQGSEA. CDR3 size: 15 residues. J was trimmed by 7 bases and V by 1 base; bases with no gene match: 10. The CDR3 nucleotides read TGCAGCGTTGAAGCTCGGCTAGCGGCCGAGAACATTCAGTACTTC. Its protein is CSVEARLAAENIQYF.

This clonotype occurred many times. The V gene is TRBV6-6, the J gene TRBJ1-5; 10 positions match TRBD1. The length of the CDR3 is 17 residues. Trimming took 4 bases from V and 1 from J; bases not matched to a gene: 7. The V gene's germline CDR1 is MNHNY and CDR2 SVGAGI (reference sequence). CDR3 DNA sequence: TGTGCCAGCAGTTTTCCGGGACAGGGGACCAGCAATCAGCCCCAGCATTTT. Its translation is CASSFPGQGTSNQPQHF.

The gene calls are TRBV7-9 and TRBJ1-5, with 10 bases matching TRBD1. The CDR3 loop spans 16 amino acids. The trim removed 0 bases at V and 7 bases at J, leaving 6 bases unmatched. Germline V CDR1 and CDR2: SEHNR, FQNEAQ (reference sequence). The CDR3 DNA reads TGTGCCAGCAGCTTAGCGGGGACAGGGGCCGGACAGCCCCAGCATTTT. Its protein is CASSLAGTGAGQPQHF.

There are a few counts of this clonotype. V usage is TRBV28 and J usage is TRBJ2-1, with D perhaps matching TRBD1 (6 bases). CDR1 and CDR2 (germline): MDHEN, SYDVKM. V lost 3 bases and J 6 bases, leaving 21 bases between the germline ends. The CDR3 runs 17 residues. The DNA for the CDR3 is TGTGCCAGCAGTTTTGGAAGGACAGAGTCTAAGGGCAATGAGCAGTTCTTC. This translates into CASSFGRTESKGNEQFF.

The chain carries TRBV11-3 and TRBJ2-5, with 10 bases identical to TRBD2. CDR1 SGHNT and CDR2 YENEEA come from the germline V gene. Trimming at V came to 5 bases and at J to 6 bases, leaving 3 bases not matched to a gene. The CDR3 contains 13 residues. In DNA form, the CDR3 reads TGTGCCAGCAGCCGGACTAGCGGAAAGACCCAGTACTTC. Translation gives CASSRTSGKTQYF.

This clonotype was observed at least ten times. The CDR3 reads CSVGTGSYEQYF. Written as DNA, the CDR3 is TGCAGCGTGGGGACTGGCTCCTACGAGCAGTACTTC. This chain joins TRBV29-1 and TRBJ2-7, with a possible D match to TRBD2 (6 bases). The germline CDR1 and CDR2 sequences are SQVTM and ANQGSEA. V was cut by 6 bases and J by 0 bases, with 9 bases left in between. The CDR3 spans 12 residues.

This chain joins TRBV19 and TRBJ2-7; the D is unclear. The germline V and J ends were trimmed by 7 bases and 1 base, with 14 bases remaining between them. CDR1 is LNHDA and CDR2 is SQIVND in the germline V gene (reference sequence). There are 14 residues in the CDR3. The chain's CDR3 is CASTHNYPSYEQYF. The CDR3 DNA follows: TGTGCCAGTACTCACAATTATCCTTCCTACGAGCAGTACTTC.

The chain couples TRBV5-1 to TRBJ2-5; TRBD1 matches 8 bases. The end of the DNA aligns better with TRBJ2-7, so the J call may be wrong. There are 14 residues in the CDR3. CDR1 and CDR2 (germline): SGHRS, YFSETQ. The CDR3 reads CASSMTGVSYEQYF. As DNA, the CDR3 is TGCGCCAGCAGCATGACAGGGGTATCCTACGAGCAGTACTTC.